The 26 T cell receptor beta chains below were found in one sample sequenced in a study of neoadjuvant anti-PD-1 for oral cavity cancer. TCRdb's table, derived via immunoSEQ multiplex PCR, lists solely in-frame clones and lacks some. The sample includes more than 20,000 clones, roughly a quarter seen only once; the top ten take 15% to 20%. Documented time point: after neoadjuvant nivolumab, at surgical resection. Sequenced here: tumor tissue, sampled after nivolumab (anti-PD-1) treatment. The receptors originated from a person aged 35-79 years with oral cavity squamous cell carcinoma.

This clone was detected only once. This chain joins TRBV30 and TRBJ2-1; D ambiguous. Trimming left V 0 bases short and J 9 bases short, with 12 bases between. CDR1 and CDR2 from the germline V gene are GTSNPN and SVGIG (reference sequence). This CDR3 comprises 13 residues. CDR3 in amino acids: CAWSVRVVGEQFF. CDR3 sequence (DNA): TGTGCCTGGAGTGTACGAGTAGTAGGTGAGCAGTTCTTC.

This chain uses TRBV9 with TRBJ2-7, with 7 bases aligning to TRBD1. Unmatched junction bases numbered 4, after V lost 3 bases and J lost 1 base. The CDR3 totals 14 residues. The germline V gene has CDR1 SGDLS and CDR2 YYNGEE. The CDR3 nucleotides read TGTGCCAGCAGCGCGACAGGGTATTCCTACGAGCAGTACTTC. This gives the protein CASSATGYSYEQYF. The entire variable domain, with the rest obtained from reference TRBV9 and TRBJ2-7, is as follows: DSGVTQTPKHLITATGQRVTLRCSPRSGDLSVYWYQQSLDQGLQFLIQYYNGEERAKGNILERFSAQQFPDLHSELNLSSLELGDSALYFCASSATGYSYEQYFGPGTRLTVT.

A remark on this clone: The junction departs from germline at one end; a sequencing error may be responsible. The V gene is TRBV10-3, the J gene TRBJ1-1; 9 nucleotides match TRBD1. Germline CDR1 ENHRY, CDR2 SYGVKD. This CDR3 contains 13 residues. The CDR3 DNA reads TGTGCCACTTCCGGGACAGGGAACCCTGAAGCTTTCTTT. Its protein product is CATSGTGNPEAFF.

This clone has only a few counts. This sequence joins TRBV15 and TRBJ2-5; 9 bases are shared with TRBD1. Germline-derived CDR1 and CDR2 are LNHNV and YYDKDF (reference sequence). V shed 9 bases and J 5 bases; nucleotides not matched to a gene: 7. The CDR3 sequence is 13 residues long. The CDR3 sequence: CATGTGGAETQYF. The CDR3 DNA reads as TGTGCCACGGGAACAGGGGGCGCTGAGACCCAGTACTTC.

In DNA, the CDR3 is TGTGCCAGCAGCTTATTCGGCGGGGGGAACACAGATACGCAGTATTTT. Translating gives CASSLFGGGNTDTQYF. The chain employs TRBV7-2 and TRBJ2-3; TRBD2 matches at 8 bases. CDR3 length equals 16 residues. V trimming: 2 bases; J trimming: 2 bases; junction bases outside the gene matches: 6. The germline V gene encodes CDR1 SGHTA and CDR2 FQGNSA.

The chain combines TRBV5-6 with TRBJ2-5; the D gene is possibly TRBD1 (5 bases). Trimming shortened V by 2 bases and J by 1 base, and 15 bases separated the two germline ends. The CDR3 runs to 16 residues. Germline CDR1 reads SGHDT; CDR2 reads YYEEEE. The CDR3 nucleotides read TGTGCCAGCAGCTTTCTGGACAATGCGTTCCAAGAGACCCAGTACTTC. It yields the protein CASSFLDNAFQETQYF.

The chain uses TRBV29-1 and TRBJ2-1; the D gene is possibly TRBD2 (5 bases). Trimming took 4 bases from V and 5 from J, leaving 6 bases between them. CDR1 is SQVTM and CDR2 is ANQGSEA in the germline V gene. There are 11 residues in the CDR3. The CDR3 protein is CSVGTHNEQFF. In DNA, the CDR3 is TGCAGCGTTGGGACTCACAATGAGCAGTTCTTC.

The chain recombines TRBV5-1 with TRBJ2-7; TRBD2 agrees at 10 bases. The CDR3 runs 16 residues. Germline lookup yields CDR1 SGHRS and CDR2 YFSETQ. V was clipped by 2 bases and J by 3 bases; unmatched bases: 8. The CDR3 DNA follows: TGCGCCAGCAGCTTTAACGCCGGGACTAGCGTCTACGAGCAGTACTTC. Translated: CASSFNAGTSVYEQYF. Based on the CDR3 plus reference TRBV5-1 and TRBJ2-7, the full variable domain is KAGVTQTPRYLIKTRGQQVTLSCSPISGHRSVSWYQQTPGQGLQFLFEYFSETQRNKGNFPGRFSGRQFSNSRSEMNVSTLELGDSALYLCASSFNAGTSVYEQYFGPGTRLTVT.

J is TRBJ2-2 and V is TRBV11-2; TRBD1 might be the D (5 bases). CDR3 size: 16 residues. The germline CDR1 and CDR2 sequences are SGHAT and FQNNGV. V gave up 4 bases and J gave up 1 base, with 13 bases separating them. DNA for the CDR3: TGTGCCAGCAGCTACCGTCAGGGCAAGAACACCGGGGAGCTGTTTTTT. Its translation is CASSYRQGKNTGELFF.

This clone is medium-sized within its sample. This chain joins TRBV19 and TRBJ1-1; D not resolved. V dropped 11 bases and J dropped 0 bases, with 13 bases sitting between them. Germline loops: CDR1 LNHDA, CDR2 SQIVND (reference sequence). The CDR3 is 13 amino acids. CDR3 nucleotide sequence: TGTGCCGTAAGCGGGTTACTGAACACTGAAGCTTTCTTT. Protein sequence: CAVSGLLNTEAFF.

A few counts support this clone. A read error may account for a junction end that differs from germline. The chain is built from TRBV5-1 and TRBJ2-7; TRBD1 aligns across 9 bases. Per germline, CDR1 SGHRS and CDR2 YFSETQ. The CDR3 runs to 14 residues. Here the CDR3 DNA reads TGCGCCAGCAGATTGGGACAGGGAGTCCACGAGCAGTACTTC. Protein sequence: CASRLGQGVHEQYF.

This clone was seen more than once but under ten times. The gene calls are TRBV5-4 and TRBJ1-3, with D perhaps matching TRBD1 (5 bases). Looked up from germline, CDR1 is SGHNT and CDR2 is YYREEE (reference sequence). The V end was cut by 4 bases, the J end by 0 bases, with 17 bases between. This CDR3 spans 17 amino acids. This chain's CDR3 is CASSPGGTGSSGNTIYF. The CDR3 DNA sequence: TGTGCCAGCAGCCCCGGGGGGACGGGAAGCTCTGGAAACACCATATATTTT.

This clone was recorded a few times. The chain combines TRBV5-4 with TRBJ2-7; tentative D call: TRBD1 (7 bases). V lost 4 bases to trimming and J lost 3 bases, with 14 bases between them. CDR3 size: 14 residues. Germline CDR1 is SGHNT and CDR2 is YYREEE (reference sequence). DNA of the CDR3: TGTGCCAGCAGCGGAGGGGACAGAGACTACGAGCAGTACTTC. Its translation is CASSGGDRDYEQYF. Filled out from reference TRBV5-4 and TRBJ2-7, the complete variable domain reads ETGVTQSPTHLIKTRGQQVTLRCSSQSGHNTVSWYQQALGQGPQFIFQYYREEENGRGNFPPRFSGLQFPNYSSELNVNALELDDSALYLCASSGGDRDYEQYFGPGTRLTVT.

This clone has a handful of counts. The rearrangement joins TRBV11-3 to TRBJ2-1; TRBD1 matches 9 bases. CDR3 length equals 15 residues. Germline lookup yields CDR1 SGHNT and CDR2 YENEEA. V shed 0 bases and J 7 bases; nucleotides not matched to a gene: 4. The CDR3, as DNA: TGTGCCAGCAGCTTAGATTTCGGGACAGGGAATGAGCAGTTCTTC. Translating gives CASSLDFGTGNEQFF.

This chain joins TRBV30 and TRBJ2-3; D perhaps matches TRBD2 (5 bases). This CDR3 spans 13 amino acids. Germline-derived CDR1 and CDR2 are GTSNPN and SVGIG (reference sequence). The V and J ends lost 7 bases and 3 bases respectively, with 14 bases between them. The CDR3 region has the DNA TGTGCCTTTACGGGCGGGTGGACAGATACGCAGTATTTT. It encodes CAFTGGWTDTQYF.

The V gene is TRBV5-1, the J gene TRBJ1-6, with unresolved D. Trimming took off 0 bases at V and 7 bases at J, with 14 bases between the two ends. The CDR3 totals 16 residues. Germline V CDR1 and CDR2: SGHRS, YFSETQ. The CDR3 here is CASSLETAGGNSPLHF. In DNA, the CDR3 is TGCGCCAGCAGCTTGGAGACGGCCGGCGGCAATTCACCCCTCCACTTT.

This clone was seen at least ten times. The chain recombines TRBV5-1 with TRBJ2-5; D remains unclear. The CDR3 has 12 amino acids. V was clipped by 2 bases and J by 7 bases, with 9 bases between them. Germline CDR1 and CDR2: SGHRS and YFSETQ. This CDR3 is CASSFFSGTQYF. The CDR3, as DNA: TGCGCCAGCAGCTTTTTTTCGGGGACCCAGTACTTC. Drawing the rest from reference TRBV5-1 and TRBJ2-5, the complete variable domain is KAGVTQTPRYLIKTRGQQVTLSCSPISGHRSVSWYQQTPGQGLQFLFEYFSETQRNKGNFPGRFSGRQFSNSRSEMNVSTLELGDSALYLCASSFFSGTQYFGPGTRLLVL.

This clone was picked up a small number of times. The CDR3 sequence is CSVGAAGVVQYF. The DNA for the CDR3 is TGCAGCGTCGGTGCGGCGGGGGTCGTGCAGTACTTC. The V and J genes are TRBV29-1 and TRBJ2-7; TRBD2 matches at 7 bases. The V and J ends lost 6 bases and 9 bases, in that order; junction bases with no gene match: 11. There are 12 residues in the CDR3. Germline CDR1 and CDR2: SQVTM and ANQGSEA.

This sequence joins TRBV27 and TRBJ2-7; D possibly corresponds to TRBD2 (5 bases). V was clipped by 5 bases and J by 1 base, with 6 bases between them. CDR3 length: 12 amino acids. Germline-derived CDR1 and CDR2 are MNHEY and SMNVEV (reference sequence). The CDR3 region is CASSSGSYEQYF. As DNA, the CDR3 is TGTGCCAGCAGTAGCGGATCCTACGAGCAGTACTTC.

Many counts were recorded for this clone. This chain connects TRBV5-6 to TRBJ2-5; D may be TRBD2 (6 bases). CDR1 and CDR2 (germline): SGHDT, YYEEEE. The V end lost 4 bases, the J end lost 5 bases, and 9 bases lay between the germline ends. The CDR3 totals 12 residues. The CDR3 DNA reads TGTGCCAGCAGCACCGCGGGGGAGACCCAGTACTTC. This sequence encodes CASSTAGETQYF.

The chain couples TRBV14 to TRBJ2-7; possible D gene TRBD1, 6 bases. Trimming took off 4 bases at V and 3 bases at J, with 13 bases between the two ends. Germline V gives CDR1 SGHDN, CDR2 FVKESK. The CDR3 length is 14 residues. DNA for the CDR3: TGTGCCAGCAGCCTTGGACAGAGCTACTACGAGCAGTACTTC. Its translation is CASSLGQSYYEQYF.

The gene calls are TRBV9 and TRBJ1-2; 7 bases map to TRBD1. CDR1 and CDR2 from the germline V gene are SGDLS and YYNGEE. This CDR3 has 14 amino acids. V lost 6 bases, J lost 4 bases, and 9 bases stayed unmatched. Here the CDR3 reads CASTRDSLPYGYTF. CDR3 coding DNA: TGTGCCAGCACCCGGGACAGTTTGCCCTATGGCTACACCTTC.

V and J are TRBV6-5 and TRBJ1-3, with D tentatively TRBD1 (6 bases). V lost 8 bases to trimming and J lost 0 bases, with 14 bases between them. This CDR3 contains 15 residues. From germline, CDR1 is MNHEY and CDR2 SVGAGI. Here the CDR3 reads CASGGTTTSGNTIYF. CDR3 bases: TGTGCCAGCGGGGGGACAACCACCTCTGGAAACACCATATATTTT.

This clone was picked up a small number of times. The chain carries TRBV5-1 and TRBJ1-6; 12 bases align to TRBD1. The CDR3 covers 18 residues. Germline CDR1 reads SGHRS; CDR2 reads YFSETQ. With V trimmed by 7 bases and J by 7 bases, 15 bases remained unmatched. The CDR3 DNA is TGCGCCAGCCAACCCGGGACAGGGGGCTTTAAGATGAATTCACCCCTCCACTTT. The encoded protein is CASQPGTGGFKMNSPLHF.

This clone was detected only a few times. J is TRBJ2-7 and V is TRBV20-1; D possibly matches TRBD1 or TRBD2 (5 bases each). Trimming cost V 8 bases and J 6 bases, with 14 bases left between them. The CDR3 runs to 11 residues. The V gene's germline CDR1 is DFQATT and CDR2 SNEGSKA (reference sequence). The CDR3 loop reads CSTGTLSEQYF. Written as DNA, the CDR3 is TGCAGTACCGGGACCCTTAGCGAGCAGTACTTC.

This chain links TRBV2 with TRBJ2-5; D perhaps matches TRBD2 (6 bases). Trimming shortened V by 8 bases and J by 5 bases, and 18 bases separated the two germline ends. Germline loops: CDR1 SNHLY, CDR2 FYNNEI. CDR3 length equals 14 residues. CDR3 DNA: TGTGCCAGCCGGGTCGCGGGGCCTGGGGAGACCCAGTACTTC. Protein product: CASRVAGPGETQYF.